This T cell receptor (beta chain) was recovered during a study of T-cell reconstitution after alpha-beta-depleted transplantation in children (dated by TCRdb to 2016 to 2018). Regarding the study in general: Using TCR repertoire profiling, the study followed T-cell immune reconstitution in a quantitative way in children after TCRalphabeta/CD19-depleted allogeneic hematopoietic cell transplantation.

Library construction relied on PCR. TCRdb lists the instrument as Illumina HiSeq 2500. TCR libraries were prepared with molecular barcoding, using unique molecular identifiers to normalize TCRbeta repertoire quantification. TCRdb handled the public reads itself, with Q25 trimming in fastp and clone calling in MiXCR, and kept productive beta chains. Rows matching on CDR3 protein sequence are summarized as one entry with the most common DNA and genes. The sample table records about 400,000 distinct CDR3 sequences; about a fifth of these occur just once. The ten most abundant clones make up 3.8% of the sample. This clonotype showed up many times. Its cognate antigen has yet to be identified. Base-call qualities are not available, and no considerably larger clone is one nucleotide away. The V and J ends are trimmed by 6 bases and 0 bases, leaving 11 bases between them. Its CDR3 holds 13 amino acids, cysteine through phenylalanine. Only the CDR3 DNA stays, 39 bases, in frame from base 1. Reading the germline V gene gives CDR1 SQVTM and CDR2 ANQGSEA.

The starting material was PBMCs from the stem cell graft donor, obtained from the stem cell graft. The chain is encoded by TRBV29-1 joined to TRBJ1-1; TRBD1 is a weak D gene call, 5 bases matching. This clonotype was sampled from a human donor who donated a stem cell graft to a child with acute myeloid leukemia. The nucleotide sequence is TGCAGCGTGGAGACAGTTCTGAACACTGAAGCTTTCTTT. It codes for CSVETVLNTEAFF. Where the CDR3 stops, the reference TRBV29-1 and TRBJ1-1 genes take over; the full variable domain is SAVISQKPSRDICQRGTSLTIQCQVDSQVTMMFWYRQQPGQSLTLIATANQGSEATYESGFVIDKFPISRPNLTFSTLTVSNMSPEDSSIYLCSVETVLNTEAFFGQGTRLTVV.